A selection of T cell receptor beta chains follows, all from one sample in a study of cytomegalovirus exposure and HLA in healthy donors. The assay was immunoSEQ multiplex PCR, and TCRdb's table has in-frame clones only and misses some. The repertoire holds roughly 200,000 clones, approximately 79% seen once, with about 1.4% in the top ten. The sample consisted of PBMCs. These receptors were taken from a girl between 5 and 17 years old in good health and CMV-seropositive. Both conserved end residues are part of each CDR3. A D gene is named only where the DNA matches it firmly. Some rows mark clone size as missing; the rest say once, few, many or name a class of expanded clone.

V gene	clone size	J gene	D gene	CDR3 DNA	CDR3 protein
TRBV10-3	.	TRBJ1-3	.	TGTGCCATCCGGGGACTCGACTCTGGAAACACCATATATTTT	CAIRGLDSGNTIYF
TRBV11-2	.	TRBJ2-3	TRBD2	TGTGCCAGCAGCTTAGTAGCGGGGGCGCGCACAGATACGCAGTATTTT	CASSLVAGARTDTQYF
TRBV4-1	.	TRBJ2-1	TRBD1	TGCGCCAGCAGCCAAGCTACAGGGGCTGAGCAGTTCTTC	CASSQATGAEQFF
TRBV27	.	TRBJ2-7	.	TGTGCCAGCAGCTTCCTTGACAGCCGTTTCGAGCAGTACTTC	CASSFLDSRFEQYF
TRBV9	.	TRBJ1-2	.	TGTGCCAGCAGCGTAGTCGTCAGCGAGGGAGGCTACACCTTC	CASSVVVSEGGYTF
TRBV5-8	.	TRBJ2-7	TRBD2	TGTGCCAGCAGCTATGGGACTAGCGGAGAGACCGAGCAGTACTTC	CASSYGTSGETEQYF
TRBV10-1	.	TRBJ2-3	TRBD2	TGCGCCAGCAGTCGCAGCGGGGGGTCAACAGATACGCAGTATTTT	CASSRSGGSTDTQYF
TRBV11-2	.	TRBJ2-3	TRBD2	TGTGCCAGCAGCTTATCTGTCCCGGGGGGGGCTAACACAGATACGCAGTATTTT	CASSLSVPGGANTDTQYF
TRBV2	few	TRBJ2-7	TRBD2	TGTGCCAGCTTGGGACTAGCGGGCCTGACTGTTGGGTACGAGCAGTACTTC	CASLGLAGLTVGYEQYF
TRBV11-2	.	TRBJ2-5	TRBD2	TGTGCCAGCAGCTTTGAGCGGGGGTCACAAGAGACCCAGTACTTC	CASSFERGSQETQYF
TRBV14	.	TRBJ2-7	TRBD2	TGTGCCAGCAGCCCTACGGCGGGGGGGCTCAACGAGCAGTACTTC	CASSPTAGGLNEQYF
TRBV4-3	.	TRBJ1-1	.	TGCGCCAGCAGCCAAAATACGGGGAACACTGAAGCTTTCTTT	CASSQNTGNTEAFF
TRBV27	.	TRBJ1-3	TRBD1	TGTGCCAGCAGATCGACAGGGCCCTCTGGAAACACCATATATTTT	CASRSTGPSGNTIYF
TRBV7-7	.	TRBJ1-5	.	TGTGCCAGCAGCTCGTCACCTCTAGATCTGTATAGCAATCAGCCCCAGCATTTT	CASSSSPLDLYSNQPQHF
TRBV6-1	.	TRBJ1-1	TRBD1	TGTGCCAGCGTCCATAGACAGGGAGTAACTGAAGCTTTCTTT	CASVHRQGVTEAFF
TRBV15	.	TRBJ1-4	.	TGTGCCACCAGCACTCCAGGCCACGGCAATGAAAAACTGTTTTTT	CATSTPGHGNEKLFF
TRBV6-5	once	TRBJ2-5	.	TGTGCCAGCAAACTAGGGCTTGTGGAGGAGACCCAGTACTTC	CASKLGLVEETQYF
TRBV5-1	few	TRBJ2-7	TRBD1	TGCGCCAGCAGCTTGGGACAGGGGGGCTCCGAGCAGTACTTC	CASSLGQGGSEQYF
TRBV27	few	TRBJ2-2	TRBD2	TGTGCCAGCAGTTTCACGACGGGGGGGCTCGGCGGGGAGCTGTTTTTT	CASSFTTGGLGGELFF
TRBV29-1	.	TRBJ1-1	.	TGCAGCGTTGCTCCCGGACTGACGAACACTGAAGCTTTCTTT	CSVAPGLTNTEAFF
TRBV6-6	.	TRBJ2-3	TRBD2	TGTGCCAGCAGGAAGACTAGCGGGGGGTCCGATACGCAGTATTTT	CASRKTSGGSDTQYF
TRBV5-1	.	TRBJ2-1	.	TGCGCCAGCAGCCGCGGGACGGCCCCCCACGGCGATGAGCAGTTCTTC	CASSRGTAPHGDEQFF
TRBV5-1	.	TRBJ2-3	.	TGCGCCAGCAGCTCTTCTTGGGGCGCCAACACAGATACGCAGTATTTT	CASSSSWGANTDTQYF
TRBV27	.	TRBJ2-7	.	TGTGCCAGCAGTTTATATCTTACGGACAAATCCGACGAGCAGTACTTC	CASSLYLTDKSDEQYF
TRBV7-8	.	TRBJ2-5	.	TGTGCCAGCAGCTTAGTTGTCAGTCAAGAGACCCAGTACTTC	CASSLVVSQETQYF
TRBV15	.	TRBJ2-2	.	TGTGCCACCAGCAGAGGTCCACTGACTAGTGTTAAGGGCACCGGGGAGCTGTTTTTT	CATSRGPLTSVKGTGELFF
TRBV27	.	TRBJ1-1	.	TGTGCCAGCAGTTTTGCGGGCGGGCGCACTGAAGCTTTCTTT	CASSFAGGRTEAFF
TRBV2	.	TRBJ2-2	.	TGTGCCAGCAGGGGAGACACCGGGGAGCTGTTTTTT	CASRGDTGELFF
TRBV5-1	.	TRBJ2-1	TRBD2	TGCGCCACCCGACAAGGGACTATCAATGAGCAGTTCTTC	CATRQGTINEQFF
TRBV19	.	TRBJ2-5	TRBD2	TGTGCCAGTAGTATCTGGGGCCAACCGGGACTAGCGGGGAGATGGAGAGAGACCCAGTACTTC	CASSIWGQPGLAGRWRETQYF
TRBV11-3	.	TRBJ1-4	TRBD1	TGTGCCAGCAGCATGGGGGACAGGGGGTTCTCGGCGGATGAAAAACTGTTTTTT	CASSMGDRGFSADEKLFF
TRBV30	.	TRBJ1-2	.	TGTGCCTGGAGAGACAAGGACAGATATGGCTACACCTTC	CAWRDKDRYGYTF
TRBV15	.	TRBJ1-2	.	TGTGCCACCAGCAGAGATCTCGGAGTTACGTCTGACGGCTACACCTTC	CATSRDLGVTSDGYTF
TRBV14	.	TRBJ1-6	.	TGTGCCAGCAGCCACCGGACGGAAAGGGGGTCACCCCTCCACTTT	CASSHRTERGSPLHF
TRBV12-2	.	TRBJ2-7	.	TGTGCAAGTCGTACCCGGGGGGGGTCCTACGAGCAGTACTTC	CASRTRGGSYEQYF
TRBV7-2	.	TRBJ1-1	.	TGTGCCAGCAGCTTAGCCTTATCGAACACTGAAGCTTTCTTT	CASSLALSNTEAFF
TRBV7-2	.	TRBJ2-3	TRBD2	TGTGCCAGCAGCCCCCGACTAGCGGGCCGAACAGATACGCAGTATTTT	CASSPRLAGRTDTQYF
TRBV27	.	TRBJ2-7	.	TGTGCCAGCAGTTTCGGGACAACCCCCTACGAGCAGTACTTC	CASSFGTTPYEQYF
TRBV5-1	once	TRBJ1-3	.	TGCGCCAGTAGCCGGGACATCGGAAACACCATATATTTT	CASSRDIGNTIYF
TRBV5-1	.	TRBJ2-7	.	TGCGCCAGCAGCTTGGTTCCAGGAGGGGTCTCCGAGCAGTACTTC	CASSLVPGGVSEQYF
TRBV30	few	TRBJ2-3	TRBD2	TGTGCCTGGAGTTTTGGGACTAGCGGAGATACGCAGTATTTT	CAWSFGTSGDTQYF
TRBV7-2	.	TRBJ1-6	.	TGTGCCAGCAGCTTGACAGGTCAAAACCTCCACTTT	CASSLTGQNLHF
TRBV28	.	TRBJ2-2	TRBD1	TGTGCCAGCAGGACTCCGGGACAGGGTTACACCGGGGAGCTGTTTTTT	CASRTPGQGYTGELFF
TRBV6-1	.	TRBJ1-6	.	TGTGCCGGACAGAGCTCCTATAATTCACCCCTCCACTTT	CAGQSSYNSPLHF
TRBV7-9	.	TRBJ1-6	.	TGTGCCAGCAGCCTCCCTAATTCACCCCTCCACTTT	CASSLPNSPLHF
TRBV5-5	once	TRBJ1-5	TRBD1	TGTGCCAGCAGCCATCACAGGACAGGGGGTGTCCTACAGCCCCAGCATTTT	CASSHHRTGGVLQPQHF
TRBV19	.	TRBJ2-3	TRBD2	TGTGCCAGTATCGGCCTAGCGGGGGACACAGATACGCAGTATTTT	CASIGLAGDTDTQYF
TRBV5-8	.	TRBJ2-3	.	TGTGCCAGCAGCTGGGCCACAGGGAAGGGCACAGATACGCAGTATTTT	CASSWATGKGTDTQYF
TRBV2	.	TRBJ2-7	.	TGTGCCAGCAGTGGCCAGGAGTGGGGCCCCTACGAGCAGTACTTC	CASSGQEWGPYEQYF
TRBV7-2	.	TRBJ2-7	TRBD2	TGTGCCAGCAGCGGACGTAGCGGGGGGGCCTACTACGAGCAGTACTTC	CASSGRSGGAYYEQYF
TRBV29-1	.	TRBJ2-4	.	TGCAGCGCCTTAAGCGGGACACTAGCCAAAAACATTCAGTACTTC	CSALSGTLAKNIQYF
TRBV11-2	.	TRBJ2-7	TRBD2	TGTGCCAGCAGCCCCCCGGGAAGCGGGGGGGCGGGGGAGCAGTACTTC	CASSPPGSGGAGEQYF
TRBV9	.	TRBJ1-4	TRBD1	TGTGCCAGCAGCGCCGCGACAGGGTGGGAAGAAAAACTGTTTTTT	CASSAATGWEEKLFF
TRBV4-2	.	TRBJ2-7	.	TGTGCCAGCAGCCAAGGGGGGACTCTCACGGCCTACGAGCAGTACTTC	CASSQGGTLTAYEQYF
TRBV4-3	once	TRBJ2-1	TRBD2	TGCGCCAGCAGCCAAGAATCCCTAGCGGGGTACAATGAGCAGTTCTTC	CASSQESLAGYNEQFF